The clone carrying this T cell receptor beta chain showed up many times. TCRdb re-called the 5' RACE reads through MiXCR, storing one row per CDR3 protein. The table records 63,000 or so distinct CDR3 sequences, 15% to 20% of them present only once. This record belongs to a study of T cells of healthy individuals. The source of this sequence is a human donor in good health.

In DNA form, the CDR3 reads TGTGCCAGTACGAGCGCTTACTCCTACAATGAGCAGTTCTTC. Translating gives CASTSAYSYNEQFF. V and J are TRBV19 and TRBJ2-1; D is unresolved. The ends were cut back, 7 bases at V and 0 bases at J, with 10 bases in the middle. The CDR3 runs to 14 residues. CDR1 is LNHDA and CDR2 is SQIVND in the germline V gene (reference sequence).